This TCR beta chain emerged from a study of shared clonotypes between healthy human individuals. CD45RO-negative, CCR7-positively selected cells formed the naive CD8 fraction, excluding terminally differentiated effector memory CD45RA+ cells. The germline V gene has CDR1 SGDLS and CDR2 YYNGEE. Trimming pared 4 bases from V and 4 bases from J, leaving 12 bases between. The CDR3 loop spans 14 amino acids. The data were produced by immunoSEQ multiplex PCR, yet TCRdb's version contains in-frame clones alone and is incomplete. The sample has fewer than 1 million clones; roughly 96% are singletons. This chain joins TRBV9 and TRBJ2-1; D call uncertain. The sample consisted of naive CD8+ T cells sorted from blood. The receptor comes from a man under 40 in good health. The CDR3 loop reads CASSPLRSYNEQFF. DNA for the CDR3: TGTGCCAGCAGCCCCCTCCGGAGTTACAATGAGCAGTTCTTC. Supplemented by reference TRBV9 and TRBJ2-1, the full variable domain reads DSGVTQTPKHLITATGQRVTLRCSPRSGDLSVYWYQQSLDQGLQFLIQYYNGEERAKGNILERFSAQQFPDLHSELNLSSLELGDSALYFCASSPLRSYNEQFFGPGTRLTVL.